The 29 T cell receptor beta chains below come from one sample, sequenced in a study of shared clonotypes between healthy human individuals. Only in-frame clones appear in the TCRdb table, and some are missing; sequencing was by immunoSEQ multiplex PCR. The repertoire holds roughly 2.5 million clones, approximately 92% seen once, with roughly 0.15% in the top ten. Sequencing was done on a sample of naive CD4+ T cells sorted from blood. Subset specified: CD45RA+ positively selected. Receptors were obtained from a man between 18 and 29 years old in good health.

The genes are TRBV15 and TRBJ2-5; D tentatively reads TRBD1 or TRBD2 (6 bases each). Per the germline V gene, CDR1 is LNHNV and CDR2 is YYDKDF (reference sequence). The CDR3 runs to 15 residues. V lost 1 base, J lost 5 bases, and 14 bases lay in between. CDR3 nucleotide sequence: TGTGCCACCAGCAGAGGCTCGGGGGCTTTGGAGACCCAGTACTTC. Amino acid sequence: CATSRGSGALETQYF.

The gene calls are TRBV30 and TRBJ2-1, with a weak D call TRBD1 (5 bases). V was cut by 7 bases and J by 4 bases, with 11 bases left in between. From germline, CDR1 is GTSNPN and CDR2 SVGIG (reference sequence). There are 12 residues in the CDR3. The CDR3 DNA is TGTGCCTCCCGGACACTGTACAATGAGCAGTTCTTC. This codes for CASRTLYNEQFF. The full variable domain, with the rest looked up from reference TRBV30 and TRBJ2-1, is SQTIHQWPATLVQPVGSPLSLECTVEGTSNPNLYWYRQAAGRGLQLLFYSVGIGQISSEVPQNLSASRPQDRQFILSSKKLLLSDSGFYLCASRTLYNEQFFGPGTRLTVL.

A remark on this clone: Distinct nucleotide sequences in the sample also encode this CDR3. The V and J genes are TRBV6-5 and TRBJ1-5, with a possible D match to TRBD1 (5 bases). Trimming removed 2 bases at V and 3 bases at J, with 8 bases between. The CDR3 is 14 amino acids. The germline V gene has CDR1 MNHEY and CDR2 SVGAGI. CDR3 nucleotide sequence: TGTGCCAGCAGTTACAGGGGAGACAATCAGCCCCAGCATTTT. This sequence encodes CASSYRGDNQPQHF.

This chain links TRBV19 with TRBJ1-1, with a tentative D call TRBD1 (6 bases). Germline loops: CDR1 LNHDA, CDR2 SQIVND (reference sequence). Trimming cost V 5 bases and J 1 base, with 11 bases left between them. The CDR3 is made up of 14 amino acids. CDR3 nucleotides: TGTGCCAGTAGTCCCGGGACAAGGAACACTGAAGCTTTCTTT. Residues: CASSPGTRNTEAFF.

This clone was observed a handful of times. The chain joins TRBV19 to TRBJ2-1; 12 nucleotides align to TRBD2. Germline V lookup: CDR1 LNHDA, CDR2 SQIVND (reference sequence). Trimming at V came to 6 bases and at J to 7 bases, leaving 7 bases not matched to a gene. The CDR3 is 15 amino acids. CDR3 coding DNA: TGTGCCAGTAGGCAACTAGCGGGGGGACAGAATGAGCAGTTCTTC. It yields the protein CASRQLAGGQNEQFF.

CDR3 bases: TGTGCCAGCAGCGCGGGGCAGCGGGACATCGGGGAGCTGTTTTTT. Its protein product is CASSAGQRDIGELFF. This chain uses TRBV5-4 with TRBJ2-2; maybe TRBD2 (7 bases). Trimming took off 4 bases at V and 7 bases at J, with 17 bases between the two ends. The CDR3 is made up of 15 amino acids. Germline V gene data show CDR1 as SGHNT and CDR2 as YYREEE (reference sequence).

This chain links TRBV9 with TRBJ2-5; TRBD1 aligns across 7 bases. The J call may be in error: the DNA end matches TRBJ2-7 better. The CDR3 consists of 15 residues. Germline V gene sequence: CDR1 SGDLS, CDR2 YYNGEE. The CDR3 is CASSVRGTSDYEQYF. Here the CDR3 DNA reads TGTGCCAGCAGCGTCAGGGGGACCTCTGACTACGAGCAGTACTTC.

V usage is TRBV5-6 and J usage is TRBJ2-3, with TRBD2 matching over 9 bases. Germline CDR1 SGHDT, CDR2 YYEEEE. Trimming at V came to 0 bases and at J to 0 bases, leaving 8 bases not matched to a gene. The CDR3 consists of 18 residues. CDR3 region: CASSLEGTSFSSTDTQYF. DNA of the CDR3: TGTGCCAGCAGCTTGGAAGGGACTAGCTTTTCTAGCACAGATACGCAGTATTTT.

The chain uses TRBV5-1 and TRBJ2-7; TRBD2 aligns across 9 bases. The CDR3 has 14 amino acids. The germline V gene encodes CDR1 SGHRS and CDR2 YFSETQ. V gave up 4 bases and J gave up 3 bases; unmatched junction bases: 5. The CDR3 DNA follows: TGCGCCAGCAGCCCGACTAGCGGAAACTACGAGCAGTACTTC. It specifies CASSPTSGNYEQYF.

Concerning this clone: One junction end disagrees with the germline gene, perhaps due to a read error. This chain joins TRBV5-4 and TRBJ2-4; TRBD2 agrees at 9 bases. The CDR3 has 15 amino acids. From germline, CDR1 is SGHNT and CDR2 YYREEE (reference sequence). This CDR3 is CASSLKSTSGGNLSF. In nucleotides, the CDR3 is TGTGCCAGCAGCTTAAAGAGTACAAGCGGGGGGAACCTTTCCTTC.

This clone was recorded a few times. This chain links TRBV19 with TRBJ1-2; 9 bases line up with TRBD1. The CDR3 sequence is 13 residues long. Per the germline V gene, CDR1 is LNHDA and CDR2 is SQIVND (reference sequence). With V trimmed by 11 bases and J by 2 bases, 6 bases remained unmatched. This CDR3 is CAGWDRANYGYTF. The CDR3 nucleotides read TGTGCCGGATGGGACAGGGCGAACTATGGCTACACCTTC.

This rearrangement joins TRBV5-5 to TRBJ1-2; tentative D call: TRBD1 (5 bases). CDR1 and CDR2 (germline): SGHKS, YYEKEE (reference sequence). The CDR3 runs to 14 residues. Trimming shortened V by 0 bases and J by 11 bases, and 17 bases separated the two germline ends. CDR3 sequence (DNA): TGTGCCAGCAGCTTGGCCCCGCCTGGCAGGGAATACACCTTC. Its protein is CASSLAPPGREYTF. Full variable domain (rest looked up from reference TRBV5-5 and TRBJ1-2): DAGVTQSPTHLIKTRGQQVTLRCSPISGHKSVSWYQQVLGQGPQFIFQYYEKEERGRGNFPDRFSARQFPNYSSELNVNALLLGDSALYLCASSLAPPGREYTFGSGTRLTVV.

In this sample, this clone turned up a few times. The V call is TRBV30, the J call TRBJ1-1; D gene ambiguous. Germline-derived CDR1 and CDR2 are GTSNPN and SVGIG (reference sequence). Trimming cost V 4 bases and J 1 base, with 10 bases left between them. The CDR3 spans 13 residues. CDR3 sequence (DNA): TGTGCCTGGACTTTGGCAGGGAACACTGAAGCTTTCTTT. This translates into CAWTLAGNTEAFF.

This rearrangement joins TRBV6-1 to TRBJ1-3; the D gene is possibly TRBD1 (5 bases). CDR1 is MNHNS and CDR2 is SASEGT in the germline V gene. The CDR3 runs 13 residues. V was cut by 6 bases and J by 3 bases, with 9 bases left in between. CDR3 sequence: CASRGDFGNTIYF. CDR3 nucleotide sequence: TGTGCCAGCAGAGGGGACTTTGGAAACACCATATATTTT.

The chain uses TRBV4-3 and TRBJ2-4; 10 nucleotides line up with TRBD2. V lost 0 bases, J lost 3 bases, and 11 bases stayed unmatched. The CDR3 extends over 19 amino acids. Germline values: CDR1 LGHNA, CDR2 YSLEER. The CDR3 reads CASSQEVLAGDLGKNIQYF. CDR3 bases: TGCGCCAGCAGCCAAGAGGTCCTAGCGGGAGATTTAGGCAAAAACATTCAGTACTTC.

The chain couples TRBV18 to TRBJ2-7; 9 nucleotides line up with TRBD1. CDR3 length: 15 amino acids. Germline trimming cut 3 bases from V and 3 bases from J; bases unmatched to any gene: 6. Germline CDR1 KGHSH, CDR2 LQKENI. The DNA for the CDR3 is TGTGCCAGCTCACCCCCTGACAGGGGGGACTACGAGCAGTACTTC. Translation: CASSPPDRGDYEQYF.

The chain couples TRBV6-1 to TRBJ2-7; 9 positions agree with TRBD1. V dropped 5 bases and J dropped 7; count of bases not matched to a gene: 6. The CDR3 totals 13 residues. Germline V lookup: CDR1 MNHNS, CDR2 SASEGT. The CDR3 region is CASSRQGVMEQYF. The DNA for the CDR3 is TGTGCCAGCAGTCGACAGGGGGTTATGGAGCAGTACTTC.

The J gene is TRBJ2-3, the V gene TRBV11-2; either TRBD1 or TRBD2 may supply D (6 bases each). The V and J ends lost 6 bases and 1 base respectively, with 8 bases between them. This CDR3 has 13 residues. Per germline, CDR1 SGHAT and CDR2 FQNNGV. The CDR3 DNA sequence: TGTGCCAGCAGGAGGGGGGGCACAGATACGCAGTATTTT. This sequence encodes CASRRGGTDTQYF.

This chain links TRBV30 with TRBJ1-2; D is unresolved. CDR1 is GTSNPN, CDR2 SVGIG, per germline (reference sequence). The CDR3 totals 14 residues. V lost 4 bases and J 4 bases, leaving 16 bases between the germline ends. The chain's CDR3 is CAWNDIGIGYGYTF. CDR3 nucleotides: TGTGCCTGGAACGACATCGGGATTGGCTATGGCTACACCTTC.

The J gene is TRBJ2-4, the V gene TRBV28; 10 bases align to TRBD1. CDR3 length: 24 residues. The J segment lost 0 bases and the V segment lost 5 bases, leaving 28 bases of the junction unmatched. Germline V gives CDR1 MDHEN, CDR2 SYDVKM. The CDR3 DNA sequence: TGTGCCAGCAGTCCCAGATACGCGTCGCAGTCCACAAAAGACAGGGGGCAAGCCAAAAACATTCAGTACTTC. Its translation: CASSPRYASQSTKDRGQAKNIQYF.

J is TRBJ1-1 and V is TRBV4-1, with D possibly matching TRBD1 (5 bases). With 3 bases removed from V and 5 bases from J, the gap between germline ends came to 16 bases. The CDR3 covers 15 residues. CDR1 and CDR2 (germline): MGHRA, YSYEKL. For the CDR3, the DNA is TGCGCCAGCAGCCACGGGACCGCCGGGGGTACTGAAGCTTTCTTT. Amino acids: CASSHGTAGGTEAFF.

The V and J genes are TRBV19 and TRBJ1-5; D unresolved. The V gene's germline CDR1 is LNHDA and CDR2 SQIVND (reference sequence). The CDR3 spans 12 residues. Trimming took 9 bases from V and 3 from J, leaving 9 bases between them. The CDR3 protein is CASQRSNQPQHF. The DNA for the CDR3 is TGTGCCAGCCAGAGATCCAATCAGCCCCAGCATTTT.

The chain combines TRBV6-6 with TRBJ2-1; perhaps TRBD1 as D (6 bases). Germline V gene data show CDR1 as MNHNY and CDR2 as SVGAGI (reference sequence). CDR3 length equals 14 residues. V gave up 5 bases and J gave up 5 bases, with 13 bases separating them. The DNA of the CDR3 is TGTGCCAGCAGTCCCTGGGACACCCACAATGAGCAGTTCTTC. Translated, it gives CASSPWDTHNEQFF.

This rearrangement joins TRBV5-4 to TRBJ2-5; TRBD1 matches 8 bases. The CDR3 is 16 amino acids. V shed 3 bases, J shed 1 base, and the junction held 8 bases outside the gene matches. In germline, CDR1 is SGHNT, CDR2 YYREEE (reference sequence). In DNA form, the CDR3 reads TGTGCCAGCAGCTCCCTCAATGGACAGGGCCAAGAGACCCAGTACTTC. Its protein is CASSSLNGQGQETQYF.

The chain combines TRBV19 with TRBJ2-1; no reliable D call. V dropped 2 bases and J dropped 8 bases, with 10 bases sitting between them. The CDR3 sequence is 13 residues long. CDR1 is LNHDA and CDR2 is SQIVND in the germline V gene (reference sequence). In DNA form, the CDR3 reads TGTGCCAGTAGTATACGAGGTATGGATGAGCAGTTCTTC. Residues: CASSIRGMDEQFF. The whole variable domain, filled in from reference TRBV19 and TRBJ2-1, reads DGGITQSPKYLFRKEGQNVTLSCEQNLNHDAMYWYRQDPGQGLRLIYYSQIVNDFQKGDIAEGYSVSREKKESFPLTVTSAQKNPTAFYLCASSIRGMDEQFFGPGTRLTVL.

Details on this clone: The junction shows a germline mismatch at one end, possibly a read error. V gene TRBV6-5 combines with J gene TRBJ1-1; D not resolved. Germline lookup yields CDR1 MNHEY and CDR2 SVGAGI. The CDR3 totals 12 residues. The CDR3 loop reads CAISGSGTEAFF. CDR3 DNA: TGTGCCATCAGTGGGTCCGGCACTGAAGCTTTCTTT.

This chain uses TRBV5-5 with TRBJ1-6, with D hard to call. V was clipped by 2 bases and J by 10 bases, with 7 bases between them. Germline V gives CDR1 SGHKS, CDR2 YYEKEE (reference sequence). CDR3 length: 12 residues. CDR3: CASSLQTSPLHF. In DNA form, the CDR3 reads TGTGCCAGCAGCTTACAGACCTCACCCCTCCACTTT.

On this clone: The junction departs from the called germline gene at one end, perhaps through a read error. The CDR3 is CASTLPGTGAYEQYF. The CDR3 DNA is TGTGCCAGCACCTTACCCGGGACAGGGGCCTACGAGCAGTACTTC. V gene TRBV7-2 combines with J gene TRBJ2-7; 10 nucleotides agree with TRBD1. Germline V gene sequence: CDR1 SGHTA, CDR2 FQGNSA. The CDR3 is 15 residues long.

The chain joins TRBV2 to TRBJ1-1, with D hard to call. From germline, CDR1 is SNHLY and CDR2 FYNNEI. The CDR3 length is 14 residues. V dropped 5 bases and J dropped 0 bases, with 10 bases sitting between them. CDR3 in amino acids: CASSTGRMNTEAFF. The CDR3 DNA reads TGTGCCAGCAGTACGGGAAGAATGAACACTGAAGCTTTCTTT.